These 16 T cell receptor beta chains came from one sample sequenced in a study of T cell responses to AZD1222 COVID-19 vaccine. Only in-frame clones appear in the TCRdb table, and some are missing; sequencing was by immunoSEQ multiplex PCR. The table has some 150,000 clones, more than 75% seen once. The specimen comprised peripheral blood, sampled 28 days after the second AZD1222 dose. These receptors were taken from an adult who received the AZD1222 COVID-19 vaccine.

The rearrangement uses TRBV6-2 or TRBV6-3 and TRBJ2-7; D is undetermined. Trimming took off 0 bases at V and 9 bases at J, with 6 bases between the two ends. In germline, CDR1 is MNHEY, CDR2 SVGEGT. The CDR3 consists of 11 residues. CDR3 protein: CASSYSNGQYF. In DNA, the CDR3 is TGTGCCAGCAGTTACTCGAATGGGCAGTACTTC.

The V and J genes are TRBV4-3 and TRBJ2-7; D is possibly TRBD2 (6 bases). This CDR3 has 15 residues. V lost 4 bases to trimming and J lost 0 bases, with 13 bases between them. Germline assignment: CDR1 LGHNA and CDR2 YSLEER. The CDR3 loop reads CASSPGGDLSYEQYF. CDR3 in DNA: TGCGCCAGCAGCCCCGGCGGGGATCTCTCCTACGAGCAGTACTTC.

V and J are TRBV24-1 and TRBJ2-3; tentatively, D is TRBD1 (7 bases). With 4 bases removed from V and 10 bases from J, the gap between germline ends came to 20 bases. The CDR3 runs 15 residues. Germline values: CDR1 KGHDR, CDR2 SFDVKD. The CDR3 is CATSDTRRGRGAQYF. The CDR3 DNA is TGTGCCACCAGTGACACCCGCCGGGGCAGGGGGGCGCAGTATTTT.

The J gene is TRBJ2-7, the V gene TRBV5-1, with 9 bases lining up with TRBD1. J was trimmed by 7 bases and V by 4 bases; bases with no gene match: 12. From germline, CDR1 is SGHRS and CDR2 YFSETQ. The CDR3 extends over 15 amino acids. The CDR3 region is CASSNGGQGLLEQYF. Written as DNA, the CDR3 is TGCGCCAGCAGCAACGGGGGACAGGGATTGTTAGAGCAGTACTTC.

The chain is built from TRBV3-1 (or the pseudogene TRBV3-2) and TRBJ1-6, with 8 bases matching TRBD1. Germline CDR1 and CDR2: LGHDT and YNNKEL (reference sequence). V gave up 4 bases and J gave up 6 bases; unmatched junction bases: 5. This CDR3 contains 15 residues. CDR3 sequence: CASSLGQGLNSPLHF. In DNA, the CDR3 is TGTGCCAGCAGCCTCGGACAGGGCCTTAATTCACCCCTCCACTTT.

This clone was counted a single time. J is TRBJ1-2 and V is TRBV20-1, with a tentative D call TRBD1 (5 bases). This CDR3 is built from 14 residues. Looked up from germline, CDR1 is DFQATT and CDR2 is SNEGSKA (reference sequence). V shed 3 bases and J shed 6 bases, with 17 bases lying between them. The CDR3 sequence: CSASLGAILDGYTF. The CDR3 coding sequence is TGCAGTGCTAGTCTCGGGGCAATCTTGGATGGCTACACCTTC.

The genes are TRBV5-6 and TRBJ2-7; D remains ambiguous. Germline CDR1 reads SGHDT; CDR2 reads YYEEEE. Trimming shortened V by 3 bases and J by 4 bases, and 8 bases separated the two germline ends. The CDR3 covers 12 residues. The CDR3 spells CASSSPVYEQYF. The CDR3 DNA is TGTGCCAGCAGCTCACCCGTTTACGAGCAGTACTTC.

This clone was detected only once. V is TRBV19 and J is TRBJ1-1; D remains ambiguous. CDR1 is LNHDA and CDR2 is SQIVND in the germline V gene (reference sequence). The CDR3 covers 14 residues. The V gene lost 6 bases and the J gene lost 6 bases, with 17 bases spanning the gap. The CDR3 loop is CASSRPEGTAEAFF. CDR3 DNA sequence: TGTGCCAGTAGCCGTCCTGAAGGAACCGCTGAAGCTTTCTTT.

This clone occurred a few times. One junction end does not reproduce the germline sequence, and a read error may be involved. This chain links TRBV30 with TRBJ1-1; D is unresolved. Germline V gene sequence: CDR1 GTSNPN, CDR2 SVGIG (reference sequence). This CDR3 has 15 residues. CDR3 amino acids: CAWSVERSRNSEAFF. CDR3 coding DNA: TGTGCCTGGAGTGTAGAGAGGTCGAGGAACTCTGAAGCTTTCTTT. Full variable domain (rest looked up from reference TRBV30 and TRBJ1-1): SQTIHQWPATLVQPVGSPLSLECTVEGTSNPNLYWYRQAAGRGLQLLFYSVGIGQISSEVPQNLSASRPQDRQFILSSKKLLLSDSGFYLCAWSVERSRNSEAFFGQGTRLTVV.

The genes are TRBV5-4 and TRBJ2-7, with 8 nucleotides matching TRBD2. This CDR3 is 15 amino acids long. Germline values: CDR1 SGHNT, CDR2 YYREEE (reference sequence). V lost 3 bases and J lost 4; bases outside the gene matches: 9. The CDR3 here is CASSSAGGGSYEQYF. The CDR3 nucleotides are TGTGCCAGCAGCTCGGCCGGGGGGGGTAGTTACGAGCAGTACTTC.

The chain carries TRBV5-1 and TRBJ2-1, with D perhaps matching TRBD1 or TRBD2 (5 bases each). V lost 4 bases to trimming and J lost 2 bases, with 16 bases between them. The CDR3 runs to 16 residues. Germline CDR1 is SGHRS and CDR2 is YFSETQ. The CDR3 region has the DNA TGCGCCAGCAGCCCGCGGGTAAGGGGAGCCTACAATGAGCAGTTCTTC. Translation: CASSPRVRGAYNEQFF.

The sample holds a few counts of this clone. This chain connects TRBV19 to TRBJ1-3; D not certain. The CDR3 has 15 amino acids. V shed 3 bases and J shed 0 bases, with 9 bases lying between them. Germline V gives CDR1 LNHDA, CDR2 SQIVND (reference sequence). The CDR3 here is CASSILQGSGNTIYF. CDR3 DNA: TGTGCCAGTAGTATTTTACAAGGCTCTGGAAACACCATATATTTT.

The CDR3 DNA sequence: TGTGCCAGCTCGGGAGTTACAGGGGGAAGCACTGAAGCTTTCTTT. This gives the protein CASSGVTGGSTEAFF. The chain employs TRBV18 and TRBJ1-1, with 8 bases aligning to TRBD1. Germline trimming cut 6 bases from V and 4 bases from J; bases unmatched to any gene: 10. Germline assignment: CDR1 KGHSH and CDR2 LQKENI. This CDR3 comprises 15 residues.

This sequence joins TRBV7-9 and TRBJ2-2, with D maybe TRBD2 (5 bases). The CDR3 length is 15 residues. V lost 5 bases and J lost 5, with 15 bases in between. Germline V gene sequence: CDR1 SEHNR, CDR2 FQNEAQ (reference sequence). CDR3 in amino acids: CASSGIAGKTGELFF. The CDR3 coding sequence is TGTGCCAGCAGCGGGATCGCGGGCAAAACCGGGGAGCTGTTTTTT.

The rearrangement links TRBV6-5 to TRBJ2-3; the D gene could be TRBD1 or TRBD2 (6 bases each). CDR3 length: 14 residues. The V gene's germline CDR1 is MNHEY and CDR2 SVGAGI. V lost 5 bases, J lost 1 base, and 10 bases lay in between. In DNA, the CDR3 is TGTGCCAGCAGTACCGGGGGCGGCACAGATACGCAGTATTTT. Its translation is CASSTGGGTDTQYF.

The CDR3 nucleotides are TGCAGCGGGACAGCCCTTGAAGAGCAGTACTTC. This codes for CSGTALEEQYF. This rearrangement joins TRBV29-1 to TRBJ2-7, with D tentatively TRBD1 (6 bases). The CDR3 length is 11 residues. V shed 7 bases and J shed 7 bases, with 14 bases lying between them. Germline V lookup: CDR1 SQVTM, CDR2 ANQGSEA.